The 13 T cell receptor beta chains listed next were all sequenced from one sample in a study of lymphopenia after photon versus proton radiotherapy. The protocol was immunoSEQ multiplex PCR, while the TCRdb copy is restricted to in-frame clones and leaves out a portion. The data hold 50,000 to 60,000 clones, with roughly 90% observed a single time. The sample was peripheral blood, taken from a patient treated with photon-based radiotherapy. Receptors originate from a woman aged 40 to 55 with cholangiocarcinoma.

The chain employs TRBV6-5 and TRBJ2-1; 9 bases are a match to TRBD2. Germline lookup yields CDR1 MNHEY and CDR2 SVGAGI. This CDR3 is built from 14 residues. Trimming took 2 bases from V and 8 from J; bases not matched to a gene: 4. In DNA, the CDR3 is TGTGCCAGCAGTTACGGCGGGGGGGCTGATGAGCAGTTCTTC. It is translated as CASSYGGGADEQFF.

The genes are TRBV5-4 and TRBJ2-1; TRBD2 aligns across 7 bases. CDR3 length: 16 residues. Germline trimming cut 4 bases from V and 0 bases from J; bases unmatched to any gene: 7. Germline assignment: CDR1 SGHNT and CDR2 YYREEE (reference sequence). CDR3 loop: CASSRLAGSSYNEQFF. In nucleotides, the CDR3 is TGTGCCAGCAGCCGTTTAGCGGGCAGCTCCTACAATGAGCAGTTCTTC.

This chain links TRBV16 with TRBJ1-5; no clear D gene. The CDR3 extends over 12 amino acids. Germline CDR1 and CDR2: KGHSY and FQNENV. Trimming removed 2 bases at V and 10 bases at J, with 9 bases between. The CDR3 here is CASSQTGFPQHF. The CDR3 DNA reads TGTGCCAGCAGCCAAACCGGTTTCCCCCAGCATTTT. The whole variable domain, filled in from reference TRBV16 and TRBJ1-5, reads GEEVAQTPKHLVRGEGQKAKLYCAPIKGHSYVFWYQQVLKNEFKFLISFQNENVFDETGMPKERFSAKCLPNSPCSLEIQATKLEDSAVYFCASSQTGFPQHFGDGTRLSIL.

The chain employs TRBV28 and TRBJ1-5, with a possible D match to TRBD1 (5 bases). The CDR3 is 15 residues long. The ends were cut back, 5 bases at V and 3 bases at J, with 14 bases in the middle. CDR1 is MDHEN, CDR2 SYDVKM, per germline. In nucleotides, the CDR3 is TGTGCCAGCAGTACAGAGACAGCGAACAATCAGCCCCAGCATTTT. Residues: CASSTETANNQPQHF.

V usage is TRBV7-2 and J usage is TRBJ2-1; D gene uncertain. This CDR3 is built from 18 residues. From germline, CDR1 is SGHTA and CDR2 FQGNSA. V gave up 7 bases and J gave up 3 bases, with 25 bases separating them. The CDR3 reads CASKKSGDATRYYNEQFF. For the CDR3, the DNA is TGTGCCAGCAAAAAGTCTGGCGACGCAACCAGATACTACAATGAGCAGTTCTTC.

The rearrangement links TRBV27 to TRBJ1-5, with D uncertain. The V gene lost 4 bases and the J gene lost 1 base, with 5 bases spanning the gap. The CDR3 length is 13 residues. The germline V gene encodes CDR1 MNHEY and CDR2 SMNVEV (reference sequence). The CDR3 coding sequence is TGTGCCAGCAGTTATTCGAGCAATCAGCCCCAGCATTTT. This gives the protein CASSYSSNQPQHF.

This chain uses TRBV19 with TRBJ1-5, with 8 bases lining up with TRBD1. V trimming: 5 bases; J trimming: 4 bases; junction bases outside the gene matches: 10. The CDR3 runs 16 residues. Germline V lookup: CDR1 LNHDA, CDR2 SQIVND (reference sequence). CDR3 in DNA: TGTGCCAGTAGTTCTTTAACCGGGACAGGTAATCAGCCCCAGCATTTT. Its protein product is CASSSLTGTGNQPQHF.

V and J are TRBV6-5 and TRBJ2-7, with no clear D. The CDR3 totals 10 residues. V shed 8 bases and J shed 1 base, with 3 bases lying between them. Per germline, CDR1 MNHEY and CDR2 SVGAGI. The chain's CDR3 is CASYSYEQYF. CDR3 DNA: TGTGCCAGCTATTCCTACGAGCAGTACTTC.

DNA for the CDR3: TGTGCCAGCAGCCCGCCAGACGGTCCCAACGAGCAGTACTTC. This sequence encodes CASSPPDGPNEQYF. The chain carries TRBV5-4 and TRBJ2-7, with D uncertain. This CDR3 contains 14 residues. The V gene's germline CDR1 is SGHNT and CDR2 YYREEE (reference sequence). Trimming left V 4 bases short and J 5 bases short, with 16 bases between. Filled out from reference TRBV5-4 and TRBJ2-7, the complete variable domain reads ETGVTQSPTHLIKTRGQQVTLRCSSQSGHNTVSWYQQALGQGPQFIFQYYREEENGRGNFPPRFSGLQFPNYSSELNVNALELDDSALYLCASSPPDGPNEQYFGPGTRLTVT.

J is TRBJ2-5 and V is TRBV29-1; the match to TRBD1 covers 8 bases. V dropped 4 bases and J dropped 2; count of bases not matched to a gene: 0. This CDR3 is built from 12 residues. CDR1 is SQVTM and CDR2 is ANQGSEA in the germline V gene. CDR3 sequence reads: CSVGQGQETQYF. Written as DNA, the CDR3 is TGCAGCGTTGGACAGGGGCAAGAGACCCAGTACTTC.

This chain uses TRBV6-5 with TRBJ2-3; TRBD1 or TRBD2 may be the D gene (6 bases each). The CDR3 spans 16 residues. Germline CDR1 and CDR2: MNHEY and SVGAGI. The V and J ends lost 0 bases and 6 bases respectively, with 16 bases between them. CDR3 loop: CASSYSTGGRGDTQYF. CDR3 sequence (DNA): TGTGCCAGCAGTTACTCGACAGGAGGGAGAGGGGATACGCAGTATTTT.

This chain links TRBV18 with TRBJ1-4; 7 bases fit TRBD1. CDR1 is KGHSH and CDR2 is LQKENI in the germline V gene. The trim removed 4 bases at V and 3 bases at J, leaving 8 bases unmatched. This CDR3 contains 16 residues. The CDR3 reads CASSLPGTVSNEKLFF. As DNA, the CDR3 is TGTGCCAGCTCACTTCCCGGGACAGTATCTAATGAAAAACTGTTTTTT.

V gene TRBV6-5 combines with J gene TRBJ1-1; D remains unclear. Trimming removed 6 bases from V and 2 bases from J, with 13 bases in between. This CDR3 spans 14 amino acids. Germline CDR1 is MNHEY and CDR2 is SVGAGI. The CDR3 is CASRERGFNTEAFF. In DNA form, the CDR3 reads TGTGCCAGCAGGGAACGGGGATTCAACACTGAAGCTTTCTTT.